This T cell receptor (beta chain) was observed in a study of spatial heterogeneity in lung cancer. Many counts were recorded for this clonotype. Its antigen is not known. Specified time point: sample taken at primary tumor resection. 72 TRACERx patients with early, untreated non-small cell lung cancer donated samples. V lost 0 bases, J lost 8 bases, and 6 bases stayed unmatched. Germline CDR1 reads DFQATT; CDR2 reads SNEGSKA (reference sequence). The CDR3 extends over 13 amino acids. The study, taken as a whole, reports: The study found that ubiquitous and regional expanded TCR counts tracked ubiquitous and regional nonsynonymous mutations, respectively. Expanded alpha and beta TCR counts within tumors tracked tumor mutation counts.

MiXCR, run by TCRdb on the 5' RACE reads, gives a single entry per CDR3 protein. The data contain about 13,000 distinct CDR3 sequences, roughly 6.6% of them seen just once; the ten biggest clones take up roughly 3%. This material consisted of lung tumor tissue, taken at surgery. The chain uses TRBV20-1 and TRBJ1-2; 7 nucleotides match TRBD1. The sequence was obtained from a female donor with early-stage non-small cell lung cancer. The CDR3 sequence: CSARDSTGLGYTF. DNA for the CDR3: TGCAGTGCTAGAGATTCGACAGGGTTGGGCTACACCTTC.